The rows below give T cell receptor beta chains drawn from one sample of a study of cytomegalovirus exposure and HLA in healthy donors. Clones were read by immunoSEQ multiplex PCR, and TCRdb kept only the in-frame ones, dropping some. The data hold roughly 100,000 clones, with approximately 64% observed a single time. The specimen sequenced was PBMCs. These receptors were collected from a human donor in good health. CDR3s include the opening cysteine and the closing phenylalanine or tryptophan. The D gene is left open where the match is weak. The size of a clone is reported for some rows only, either as once, few or many, or as a class for expanded clones.

>TRBV30|TRBJ2-3|TRBD2|.
CAWSGRGLAGGLGTDTQYF
TGTGCCTGGAGTGGACGGGGACTAGCGGGAGGTTTAGGCACAGATACGCAGTATTTT
>TRBV5-1|TRBJ2-3|TRBD2|.
CASSQGLAQVGDTQYF
TGCGCCAGCAGCCAGGGACTAGCGCAAGTGGGAGATACGCAGTATTTT
>TRBV19|TRBJ2-1|.|few
CASSPSPSDEQFF
TGTGCCAGCAGCCCTAGCCCCTCGGATGAGCAGTTCTTC
>TRBV7-9|TRBJ1-2|TRBD1|few
CSSSPGQTGYTF
TGTTCCAGCAGCCCGGGACAGACTGGCTACACCTTC
>TRBV7-9|TRBJ2-7|.|.
CASSLEPLRQYF
TGTGCCAGCAGCTTAGAACCCCTAAGACAGTACTTC
>TRBV5-1|TRBJ1-2|.|.
CASSYKPDLEGYTF
TGCGCCAGCAGCTATAAACCTGACCTAGAGGGCTACACCTTC
>TRBV6-5|TRBJ2-1|TRBD1|.
CASSYSATGMTGEQFF
TGTGCCAGCAGTTACTCAGCCACCGGCATGACAGGGGAGCAGTTCTTC
>TRBV27|TRBJ2-5|.|.
CASSQLPHKTQYF
TGTGCCAGCAGTCAACTCCCCCATAAGACCCAGTACTTC
>TRBV10-1|TRBJ2-7|.|.
CASSEYSYEQYF
TGCGCCAGCAGTGAGTACAGCTACGAGCAGTACTTC
>TRBV29-1|TRBJ1-1|TRBD1|.
CSVDTGQEFEAFF
TGCAGCGTTGATACGGGACAGGAATTTGAAGCTTTCTTT
>TRBV18|TRBJ2-1|TRBD2|few
CASSPRGLAHNEQFF
TGTGCCAGCTCACCAAGGGGACTAGCACACAATGAGCAGTTCTTC
>TRBV19|TRBJ1-5|.|.
CASSWTDDSNQPQHF
TGTGCCAGTAGTTGGACAGACGATAGCAATCAGCCCCAGCATTTT
>TRBV27|TRBJ2-5|.|.
CASSFGGRQETQYF
TGTGCCAGCAGTTTCGGGGGTAGGCAAGAGACCCAGTACTTC
>TRBV30|TRBJ1-5|.|.
CAWSGQPNQPQHF
TGTGCCTGGAGTGGACAGCCTAATCAGCCCCAGCATTTT
>TRBV30|TRBJ2-3|.|.
CAWSPQSTDTQYF
TGTGCCTGGAGTCCCCAGAGCACAGATACGCAGTATTTT
>TRBV29-1|TRBJ1-2|.|.
CSITGGSYGYTF
TGCAGCATTACTGGAGGGAGTTACGGCTACACCTTC
>TRBV11-2|TRBJ2-7|.|.
CASSLALAGGTYEQYF
TGTGCCAGCAGCTTAGCTTTGGCGGGCGGGACCTACGAGCAGTACTTC
>TRBV28|TRBJ2-7|.|.
CASSLADYEQYF
TGTGCCAGCAGTTTGGCGGACTACGAGCAGTACTTC
>TRBV27|TRBJ1-2|.|.
CASSNGRVSGYTF
TGTGCCAGCAGCAACGGGCGGGTATCCGGCTACACCTTC
>TRBV9|TRBJ2-7|.|once
CASSVVGGVSEQYF
TGTGCCAGCAGCGTAGTCGGCGGTGTCTCCGAGCAGTACTTC
>TRBV4-1|TRBJ2-7|.|.
CASSQDGSGFSAYEQYF
TGCGCCAGCAGCCAAGATGGGTCCGGGTTTTCAGCCTACGAGCAGTACTTC
>TRBV11-3|TRBJ2-3|TRBD2|few
CASSLPREGGDTQYF
TGTGCCAGCAGCTTACCCCGGGAGGGTGGAGATACGCAGTATTTT
>TRBV6-1|TRBJ1-4|.|.
CASSATGSVEKLFF
TGTGCCAGCAGTGCGACAGGAAGTGTCGAAAAACTGTTTTTT
>TRBV28|TRBJ2-2|TRBD2|.
CASSVSGRGGELFF
TGTGCCAGCAGTGTTAGCGGGAGGGGCGGGGAGCTGTTTTTT